These T cell receptor beta chains were read from a single sample in a study of shared clonotypes between healthy human individuals. Using immunoSEQ multiplex PCR, the repertoire was profiled, and TCRdb retains in-frame clones only, with some absent. The data show over 950,000 clones, with approximately 77% seen just once and 0.7% to 0.95% held by the top ten. The sequenced sample consisted of memory CD4+ T cells from PBMCs. Receptor source: a man younger than 30 in good health. Some clones in this sample may be carry-over from other donors' samples. CDR3s include the opening cysteine and the closing phenylalanine or tryptophan. The D gene is left open where the match is weak. Not every row has a clone size; where given, it reads once, few, many or a size class.

>NA|NA|TRBJ2-7|TRBV5-1
CASSLGGSSGAYEQYF
TGCGCCAGCAGCTTGGGTGGGAGTAGCGGTGCCTACGAGCAGTACTTC
>few|NA|TRBJ1-2|TRBV7-9
CASSLRGGNYGYTF
TGTGCCAGCAGCTTACGTGGTGGGAACTATGGCTACACCTTC
>NA|NA|TRBJ1-2|TRBV14
CASSQGWSSWVYGYTF
TGTGCCAGCAGCCAAGGTTGGTCCTCCTGGGTCTATGGCTACACCTTC
>NA|TRBD1|TRBJ1-1|TRBV28
CASRDRVLNTEAFF
TGTGCCAGCAGAGACAGGGTATTGAACACTGAAGCTTTCTTT
>NA|NA|TRBJ2-5|TRBV4-2
CASSQDSGAGETQYF
TGTGCCAGCAGCCAAGACTCCGGGGCGGGGGAGACCCAGTACTTC
>NA|NA|TRBJ2-1|TRBV14
CASSQDNGDEQFF
TGTGCCAGCAGCCAAGACAATGGCGATGAGCAGTTCTTC
>NA|NA|TRBJ1-5|TRBV10-3
CATKETGAGPSQPQHF
TGTGCAACAAAAGAAACCGGGGCAGGGCCAAGTCAGCCCCAGCATTTT
>NA|NA|TRBJ2-7|TRBV28
CASSLAGSEQYF
TGTGCCAGCAGTTTAGCTGGATCCGAGCAGTACTTC
>NA|NA|TRBJ2-1|TRBV7-2
CASSYGFHNEQFF
TGTGCCAGCAGCTACGGTTTCCACAATGAGCAGTTCTTC
>NA|NA|TRBJ2-7|TRBV6-6
CASTRTDPYEQYF
TGTGCCAGCACCCGGACGGACCCCTACGAGCAGTACTTC
>NA|TRBD2|TRBJ2-1|TRBV28
CASRQGLAGNEQFF
TGTGCCAGCAGACAAGGACTAGCGGGCAATGAGCAGTTCTTC
>NA|NA|TRBJ2-1|TRBV30
CAWSVRVDGVGEQFF
TGTGCCTGGAGTGTAAGGGTAGACGGGGTCGGTGAGCAGTTCTTC
>NA|TRBD2|TRBJ2-2|TRBV6-1
CASNDPYLAGRAGELFF
TGTGCCAGCAATGACCCGTATCTAGCGGGAAGGGCCGGGGAGCTGTTTTTT
>NA|TRBD1|TRBJ1-1|TRBV28
CASSLRTGATEAFF
TGTGCCAGCAGTTTGAGGACAGGGGCCACTGAAGCTTTCTTT
>NA|TRBD1|TRBJ1-5|TRBV28
CASSWDRNQPQHF
TGTGCCAGCAGTTGGGACAGGAATCAGCCCCAGCATTTT
>few|TRBD1|TRBJ2-5|TRBV5-4
CASSPRHSLDRGRSQETQYF
TGTGCCAGCAGCCCGAGACATAGTCTGGACAGGGGTCGTAGCCAAGAGACCCAGTACTTC
>NA|TRBD1|TRBJ2-5|TRBV5-1
CASSKRTGGAQETQYF
TGCGCCAGCAGCAAACGAACAGGGGGCGCACAAGAGACCCAGTACTTC
>once|TRBD1|TRBJ1-4|TRBV28
CASSEGQINEKLFF
TGTGCCAGCTCCGAGGGACAGATAAATGAAAAACTGTTTTTT
>once|NA|TRBJ2-1|TRBV18
CASSLFVYNEQFF
TGTGCCAGCTCGCTGTTTGTCTACAATGAGCAGTTCTTC
>few|NA|TRBJ1-1|TRBV2
CASSDKHWGLGGAFF
TGTGCCAGCAGTGACAAACATTGGGGCCTTGGAGGGGCTTTCTTT
>NA|TRBD2|TRBJ2-7|TRBV5-1
CASRERETFYEQYF
TGCGCCAGCAGGGAGCGGGAGACCTTCTACGAGCAGTACTTC
>NA|NA|TRBJ2-7|TRBV30
CAAQTALTEAYEQYF
TGTGCCGCCCAAACAGCGTTAACTGAGGCCTACGAGCAGTACTTC
>NA|TRBD1|TRBJ1-4|TRBV7-9
CASSARQGEEKLFF
TGTGCCAGCAGCGCCCGACAGGGGGAGGAAAAACTGTTTTTT
>NA|NA|TRBJ2-6|TRBV7-3
CASSLYGVPGANVLTF
TGTGCCAGCAGCTTATACGGGGTCCCTGGGGCCAACGTCCTGACTTTC
>NA|TRBD1|TRBJ2-7|TRBV7-2
CASSLRRGLQYEQYF
TGTGCCAGCAGCTTACGCAGGGGGCTTCAGTACGAGCAGTACTTC
>NA|TRBD2|TRBJ2-2|TRBV6-7
CASSYCLPGTSENTGELFF
TGTGCCAGCAGTTACTGTTTGCCCGGGACTAGCGAAAACACCGGGGAGCTGTTTTTT
>NA|NA|TRBJ2-2|TRBV18
CASSPAIEAGELFF
TGTGCCAGCTCCCCGGCTATTGAGGCCGGGGAGCTGTTTTTT
>NA|TRBD2|TRBJ2-1|TRBV5-1
CASSSGLTPQYNEQFF
TGCGCCAGCAGCTCGGGACTAACGCCCCAATACAATGAGCAGTTCTTC
>many|NA|TRBJ1-4|TRBV27
CASSRKRKEKLFF
TGTGCCAGCAGTCGGAAGCGTAAGGAAAAACTGTTTTTT
>once|NA|TRBJ2-6|TRBV7-3
CASSWGYGANVLTF
TGTGCCAGCAGCTGGGGGTATGGGGCCAACGTCCTGACTTTC
>NA|NA|TRBJ2-5|TRBV29-1
CSVERGGETQYF
TGCAGCGTTGAGCGGGGTGGGGAGACCCAGTACTTC
>NA|TRBD2|TRBJ2-2|TRBV7-3
CASSLTTSGTGELFF
TGTGCCAGCAGCTTAACAACTAGCGGCACCGGGGAGCTGTTTTTT